This is a list of T cell receptor beta chains from one sample in a study of response to subunit inactivated influenza vaccine. One entry per CDR3 protein, called by TCRdb with MiXCR from the RT-PCR reads. The data contain about 540,000 distinct CDR3 sequences, under 25% of them seen just once; the ten biggest clones take up 2.5% to 3.5%. The same specimen was also included in a second study, on T cells expressing NK-cell markers.

The sample here was CD4+ T cells sorted from PBMCs, taken roughly 13 days after vaccination. The origin of the receptors is a man aged 50 or older who received an inactivated influenza vaccine. CDR3s include the opening cysteine and the closing phenylalanine or tryptophan.

cdr3_length | j_call | v_call | cdr3_aa
15 | TRBJ1-1 | TRBV3-1 | CASSQAYRPNTEAFF
13 | TRBJ2-4 | TRBV5-6 | CASSLDRFNIQYF
15 | TRBJ2-7 | TRBV27 | CASRGQGSIPYEQYF
14 | TRBJ2-5 | TRBV11-2 | CASSLPGRRETQYF
16 | TRBJ2-7 | TRBV18 | CASSPHPPGEGYEQYF
17 | TRBJ1-1 | TRBV18 | CASSSQGLEGVNTEAFF
15 | TRBJ2-2 | TRBV3-1 | CASSQGGPSTGELFF
15 | TRBJ2-3 | TRBV20-1 | CSAAAGPRAVDTQYF
12 | TRBJ1-2 | TRBV6-5 | CASSAGKVGYTF
13 | TRBJ2-3 | TRBV12-3/TRBV12-4 | CASSLARPDTQYF
16 | TRBJ1-3 | TRBV5-8 | CASSSQTRNSGNTIYF
17 | TRBJ2-2 | TRBV6-5 | CASTNPPGQGNTGELFF
11 | TRBJ2-3 | TRBV20-1 | CSRDYLYTQYF
17 | TRBJ2-1 | TRBV7-2 | CASSSPLGPHRGDEQFF
17 | TRBJ2-3 | TRBV4-2 | CASSQEFQGIVSGTQYF
14 | TRBJ2-2 | TRBV4-3 | CASSQGATTGELFF
15 | TRBJ1-5 | TRBV9 | CASSGGQGPNQPQHF
13 | TRBJ1-3 | TRBV5-1 | CASQRFPGNTIYF
16 | TRBJ2-3 | TRBV7-6 | CASSVLSGGSTDTQYF
14 | TRBJ1-1 | TRBV6-2/TRBV6-3 | CASSLLDTNTEAFF
16 | TRBJ1-5 | TRBV6-2/TRBV6-3 | CASRTTGAVTNQPQHF
15 | TRBJ1-1 | TRBV18 | CASSPNRGASTEAFF
14 | TRBJ2-1 | TRBV7-2 | CASRRRSGSDEQFF
13 | TRBJ2-5 | TRBV20-1 | CSARRTGRETQYF
14 | TRBJ1-2 | TRBV6-2/TRBV6-3 | CASSYLQGRDGYTF
14 | TRBJ2-7 | TRBV5-5 | CASSLRQGNYEQYF
13 | TRBJ1-1 | TRBV7-9 | CASSLDLGQQAFF
13 | TRBJ1-2 | TRBV6-1 | CASSQAENYGYTF
17 | TRBJ2-1 | TRBV5-1 | CASSLASSGASYNEQFF
15 | TRBJ1-5 | TRBV15 | CATSREWGSNQPQHF
14 | TRBJ1-1 | TRBV7-9 | CASSLERVVTEAFF
14 | TRBJ2-7 | TRBV7-2 | CASSLQSGRYEQYF
15 | TRBJ2-1 | TRBV7-2 | CASSTGPGSYNEQFF
14 | TRBJ2-7 | TRBV5-1 | CASSFGTGYGEQYF
15 | TRBJ1-1 | TRBV5-4 | CASSLGGRKNTEAFF
11 | TRBJ2-7 | TRBV30 | CAWSQAYEQYF
13 | TRBJ2-2 | TRBV12-3/TRBV12-4 | CASSPHNTGELFF
15 | TRBJ1-6 | TRBV7-8 | CASSPIGGSNSPLHF
15 | TRBJ2-1 | TRBV7-8 | CASSDSLSSYNEQFF
19 | TRBJ2-5 | TRBV6-2/TRBV6-3 | CASSTILAGADLGKETQYF
15 | TRBJ2-3 | TRBV20-1 | CSATPPGQGTDTQYF
16 | TRBJ2-1 | TRBV21-1 | CASSPAGLAGGNEQFF
12 | TRBJ2-1 | TRBV7-9 | CASTTARSWQFF
17 | TRBJ2-6 | TRBV7-2 | CASSARTGISGANVLTF
14 | TRBJ1-1 | TRBV7-9 | CASSLAEAAVSAFF
16 | TRBJ2-7 | TRBV4-2 | CASSQPAGTPSYEQYF
13 | TRBJ2-5 | TRBV29-1 | CSVGPGSPETQYF
14 | TRBJ2-7 | TRBV28 | CASSSTLTGREQYF
13 | TRBJ1-2 | TRBV12-3/TRBV12-4 | CASSLRQGNGYTF
14 | TRBJ2-7 | TRBV5-1 | CASSRANRAYEQYF
14 | TRBJ2-2 | TRBV20-1 | CSASLAGVTGELFF
15 | TRBJ2-7 | TRBV4-3 | CASSQQAPGSYEQYF
12 | TRBJ2-4 | TRBV7-9 | CASSSSVLVKYF
13 | TRBJ1-1 | TRBV10-2 | CASSESRNTEAFF
16 | TRBJ2-2 | TRBV10-3 | CAISEAGSSNTGELFF
16 | TRBJ2-7 | TRBV19 | CASSILGRINTYEQYF